The entry below describes one T cell receptor beta chain. No antigen is known for it. This sample is drawn from a study of blood T cells in healthy people across ages. General observations from the study: Unsorted PBMC input precluded a conclusive naive versus antigen-experienced comparison. Comparison with aged donors showed that long-lived donors had more naive CD4+ cells and higher diversity.

A second about 7 to 11 cycle PCR used barcoded and J-beta primers. A template-switch adaptor that had 12 random nucleotides put a tag on each cDNA molecule. TCRdb re-called the 5' RACE reads through MiXCR, storing one row per CDR3 protein. The table includes about 1,000,000 distinct CDR3 sequences, 35% to 50% detected once. Every donor contributed 8 to 10 milliliters of peripheral blood by blood draw. V lost 6 bases, J lost 3 bases, and 6 bases stayed unmatched. This CDR3 comprises 14 residues. This clonotype was obtained from a woman aged 55 to 70 in good health. The sample consisted of blood. V usage is TRBV12-3 or TRBV12-4 and J usage is TRBJ2-7; 9 positions match TRBD1. DNA for the CDR3: TGTGCCAGCAGGCCCCCGGGACAGGGCTACGAGCAGTACTTC. It is translated as CASRPPGQGYEQYF.